Listed here are 20 T cell receptor beta chains from one sample, sequenced in a study of T cell changes during pregnancy in multiple sclerosis (dated by TCRdb to about 2019). Libraries were made using the immunoSEQ multiplex PCR assay. In its TCRdb copy, this immuneACCESS table keeps in-frame sequences only and misses some clones. Where compared with another copy, unresolved V genes explain less than half of these, and the others have no known cause. This sample is represented by about 110,000 clones; roughly nine tenths of them were singletons. Together, the top ten hold 3% to 3.5% of the sample. This sample comprised peripheral blood, obtained after pregnancy. These receptors originate from a female donor with multiple sclerosis, enrolled in a pregnancy study.

V and J are TRBV30 and TRBJ2-5, with a possible D match to TRBD1 (6 bases). The V gene's germline CDR1 is GTSNPN and CDR2 SVGIG (reference sequence). V lost 5 bases, J lost 2 bases, and 9 bases lay in between. The CDR3 sequence is 12 residues long. The CDR3 DNA reads TGTGCCTGGGACAGGAATCAAGAGACCCAGTACTTC. The encoded protein is CAWDRNQETQYF.

This clone has only one observation. This chain joins TRBV2 and TRBJ1-2, with no clear D. Germline V lookup: CDR1 SNHLY, CDR2 FYNNEI. Trimming removed 5 bases from V and 8 bases from J, with 15 bases in between. This CDR3 contains 13 residues. The CDR3 region is CASSYSSRWGYTF. CDR3 DNA sequence: TGTGCCAGCAGTTACAGCAGCCGTTGGGGCTACACCTTC.

The J gene is TRBJ2-7, the V gene TRBV6-1; D might be TRBD1 (6 bases). The V gene lost 7 bases and the J gene lost 2 bases, with 18 bases spanning the gap. This CDR3 has 15 residues. Germline-derived CDR1 and CDR2 are MNHNS and SASEGT. The CDR3 loop is CASKPRQAVAYEQYF. CDR3 DNA sequence: TGTGCCAGCAAACCGAGACAGGCGGTCGCCTACGAGCAGTACTTC.

V and J are TRBV29-1 and TRBJ2-1; 7 bases line up with TRBD1. Germline loops: CDR1 SQVTM, CDR2 ANQGSEA. J lost 3 bases, V lost 7 bases, and 0 bases had no gene match. The length of the CDR3 is 11 residues. The CDR3 here is CSGDSYNEQFF. The DNA for the CDR3 is TGCAGCGGGGACAGCTACAATGAGCAGTTCTTC.

V usage is TRBV5-6 and J usage is TRBJ1-1, with unresolved D. The CDR3 is 15 amino acids. Trimming shortened V by 6 bases and J by 5 bases, and 20 bases separated the two germline ends. Germline CDR1 and CDR2: SGHDT and YYEEEE. The CDR3 DNA follows: TGTGCCAGCAAACCCTCCTCGGTGTTAAGAACTGAAGCTTTCTTT. It yields the protein CASKPSSVLRTEAFF.

This chain uses TRBV14 with TRBJ1-4, with a possible D match to TRBD1 (5 bases). This CDR3 comprises 14 residues. The V gene's germline CDR1 is SGHDN and CDR2 FVKESK. Trimming left V 2 bases short and J 7 bases short, with 11 bases between. The CDR3, as DNA: TGTGCCAGCAGCCAAAGGGGTGCAAGTGAAAAACTGTTTTTT. Its protein product is CASSQRGASEKLFF.

The chain recombines TRBV4-1 with TRBJ2-7; D remains unclear. V lost 1 base to trimming and J lost 5 bases, with 9 bases between them. Germline V gene sequence: CDR1 MGHRA, CDR2 YSYEKL. The CDR3 spans 13 residues. This CDR3 reads CASSQGLGHEQYF. The CDR3 bases are TGCGCCAGCAGCCAAGGTCTAGGCCACGAGCAGTACTTC.

The genes are TRBV30 and TRBJ1-5; TRBD1 matches at 8 bases. The CDR3 length is 14 residues. CDR1 and CDR2 from the germline V gene are GTSNPN and SVGIG (reference sequence). V dropped 0 bases and J dropped 6; count of bases not matched to a gene: 4. The CDR3 spells CAWSVGQGTQPQHF. The DNA for the CDR3 is TGTGCCTGGAGTGTCGGACAGGGTACTCAGCCCCAGCATTTT.

This clone has just one count. The chain combines TRBV7-2 with TRBJ1-3; D gene uncertain. V lost 5 bases and J 4 bases, leaving 15 bases between the germline ends. Per the germline V gene, CDR1 is SGHTA and CDR2 is FQGNSA. This CDR3 has 15 amino acids. The CDR3 sequence: CASSHPPRRGNTIYF. In DNA form, the CDR3 reads TGTGCCAGCAGCCATCCTCCACGGAGGGGAAACACCATATATTTT.

The chain uses TRBV7-6 and TRBJ1-1; 11 nucleotides match TRBD1. V was clipped by 3 bases and J by 4 bases; unmatched bases: 1. This CDR3 contains 14 residues. The germline V gene encodes CDR1 SGHVS and CDR2 FNYEAQ. The CDR3 region is CASSLDRGPTEAFF. In DNA form, the CDR3 reads TGTGCCAGCAGCTTGGACAGGGGGCCCACTGAAGCTTTCTTT.

V is TRBV6-6 and J is TRBJ2-1; 10 nucleotides align to TRBD2. The germline CDR1 and CDR2 sequences are MNHNY and SVGAGI (reference sequence). The V segment lost 6 bases and the J segment 3 bases; nucleotides outside the gene matches: 8. This CDR3 region has 16 residues. The CDR3 DNA reads TGTGCCAGCAGCAGTCAGCGGGGGGGTTTCTACAATGAGCAGTTCTTC. Residues: CASSSQRGGFYNEQFF.

The chain carries TRBV4-1 and TRBJ1-3; no reliable D call. Germline-derived CDR1 and CDR2 are MGHRA and YSYEKL. There are 15 residues in the CDR3. V shed 0 bases and J shed 2 bases, with 8 bases lying between them. The CDR3 loop reads CASSQEAGAGNTIYF. The CDR3 nucleotides read TGCGCCAGCAGCCAAGAGGCAGGCGCTGGAAACACCATATATTTT.

This sequence joins TRBV30 and TRBJ1-6; tentatively, D is TRBD1 (5 bases). Trimming took 2 bases from V and 7 from J, leaving 9 bases between them. The CDR3 contains 13 residues. Germline CDR1 is GTSNPN and CDR2 is SVGIG (reference sequence). This CDR3 is CAWSMGRNSPLHF. The CDR3 nucleotides are TGTGCCTGGAGTATGGGGCGAAATTCACCCCTCCACTTT.

The chain employs TRBV5-6 and TRBJ1-1; D is unresolved. The CDR3 is 14 amino acids. The germline V and J ends were trimmed by 4 bases and 4 bases, with 14 bases remaining between them. Germline values: CDR1 SGHDT, CDR2 YYEEEE. CDR3 region: CASSIPHSPTEAFF. The CDR3 bases are TGTGCCAGCAGCATCCCCCACAGTCCCACTGAAGCTTTCTTT.

The V and J genes are TRBV25-1 and TRBJ2-1, with D possibly being TRBD2 (5 bases). The V and J ends lost 6 bases and 8 bases respectively, with 11 bases between them. This CDR3 has 12 residues. Germline V gives CDR1 MGHDK, CDR2 SYGVNS. The CDR3 coding sequence is TGTGCCAGCAGGGACCCGGGGTATGAGCAGTTCTTC. Its translation: CASRDPGYEQFF.

This sequence joins TRBV13 and TRBJ2-3; possible D gene TRBD2, 6 bases. The CDR3 extends over 15 amino acids. V was clipped by 4 bases and J by 5 bases, with 16 bases between them. Per the germline V gene, CDR1 is PRHDT and CDR2 is FYEKMQ (reference sequence). For the CDR3, the DNA is TGTGCCAGCAGCTGGGGGGAGATAGGAGGAGATACGCAGTATTTT. This sequence encodes CASSWGEIGGDTQYF.

The chain is built from TRBV5-1 and TRBJ2-1, with D possibly matching TRBD1 (7 bases). Germline V lookup: CDR1 SGHRS, CDR2 YFSETQ. This CDR3 is built from 16 residues. The V gene lost 4 bases and the J gene lost 5 bases, with 19 bases spanning the gap. The CDR3, as DNA: TGCGCCAGCAGCCCGCTTACAGGGGAGGCACACAATGAGCAGTTCTTC. This translates into CASSPLTGEAHNEQFF.

The chain is built from TRBV7-9 and TRBJ2-5, with 7 bases lining up with TRBD1. CDR3 length: 14 amino acids. V was pared by 7 bases and J by 4 bases, with 9 bases of the junction left unmatched. The V gene's germline CDR1 is SEHNR and CDR2 FQNEAQ (reference sequence). CDR3 nucleotides: TGTGCCAGCACCCGGGGACAGACTCCAGAGACCCAGTACTTC. Amino acid sequence: CASTRGQTPETQYF.

V gene TRBV9 combines with J gene TRBJ1-4, with a tentative D call TRBD1 (6 bases). The CDR3 contains 15 residues. V was cut by 3 bases and J by 2 bases, with 11 bases left in between. Germline V gene sequence: CDR1 SGDLS, CDR2 YYNGEE. The CDR3 is CASSGQGSTNEKLFF. CDR3 sequence (DNA): TGTGCCAGCAGCGGGCAGGGGAGCACTAATGAAAAACTGTTTTTT.

The chain uses TRBV18 and TRBJ2-1; TRBD2 agrees at 7 bases. Germline loops: CDR1 KGHSH, CDR2 LQKENI. The CDR3 totals 14 residues. V trimming: 6 bases; J trimming: 5 bases; junction bases outside the gene matches: 7. CDR3 in amino acids: CASSGERDHNEQFF. The DNA for the CDR3 is TGTGCCAGCTCCGGGGAGCGGGACCACAATGAGCAGTTCTTC.